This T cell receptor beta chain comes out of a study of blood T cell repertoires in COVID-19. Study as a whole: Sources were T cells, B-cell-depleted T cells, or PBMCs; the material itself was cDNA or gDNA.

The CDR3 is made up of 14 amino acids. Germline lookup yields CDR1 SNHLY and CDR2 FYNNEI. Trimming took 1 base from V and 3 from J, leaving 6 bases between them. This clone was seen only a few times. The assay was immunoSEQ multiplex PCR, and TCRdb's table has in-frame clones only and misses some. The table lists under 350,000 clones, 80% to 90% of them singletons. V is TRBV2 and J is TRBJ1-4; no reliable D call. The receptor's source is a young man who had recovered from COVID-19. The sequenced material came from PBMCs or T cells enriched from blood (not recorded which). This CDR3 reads CASSEGSANEKLFF. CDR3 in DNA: TGTGCCAGCAGTGAAGGGAGTGCTAATGAAAAACTGTTTTTT. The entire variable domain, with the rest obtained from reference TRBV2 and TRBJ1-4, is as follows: EPEVTQTPSHQVTQMGQEVILRCVPISNHLYFYWYRQILGQKVEFLVSFYNNEISEKSEIFDDQFSVERPDGSNFTLKIRSTKLEDSAMYFCASSEGSANEKLFFGSGTQLSVL.